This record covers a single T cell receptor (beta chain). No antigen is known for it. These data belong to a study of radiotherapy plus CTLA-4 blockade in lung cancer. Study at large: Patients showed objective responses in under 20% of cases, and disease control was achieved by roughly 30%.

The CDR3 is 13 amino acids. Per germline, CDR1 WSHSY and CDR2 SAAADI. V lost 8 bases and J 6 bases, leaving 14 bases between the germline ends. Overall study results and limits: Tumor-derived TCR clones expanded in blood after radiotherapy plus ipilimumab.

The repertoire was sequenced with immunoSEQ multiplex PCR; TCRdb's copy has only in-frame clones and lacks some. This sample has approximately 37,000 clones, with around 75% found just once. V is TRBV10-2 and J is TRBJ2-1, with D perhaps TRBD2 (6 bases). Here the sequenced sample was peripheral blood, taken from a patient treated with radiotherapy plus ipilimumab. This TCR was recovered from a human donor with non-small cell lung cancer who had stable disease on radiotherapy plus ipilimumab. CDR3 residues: CASVAVAVNEQFF. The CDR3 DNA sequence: TGCGCCAGCGTAGCGGTTGCCGTCAATGAGCAGTTCTTC.